The present entry profiles one T cell receptor (beta chain) with its context. What this receptor recognizes is not known. Per-nucleotide qualities are absent, and no much larger clonotype sits a single base away. Blood samples were collected up to 4 times in the first month after transplant and then at least monthly when available. The source of the sample is a study of graft-versus-host responses after intestinal transplantation (dated by TCRdb to about 2021). About the full investigation: Multivisceral, liver-intestinal, or isolated intestinal transplants were received by the recipients. All recipients received anti-thymocyte globulin induction followed by maintenance tacrolimus and steroids for roughly 3 years. After intestinal transplantation, graft-versus-host and host-versus-graft alloreactive T cell clones were followed in the graft, circulation and bone marrow using bulk TCR-beta CDR3 sequencing. To identify alloreactive clones, pre-transplant mixed lymphocyte reaction products were sequenced and then compared with unstimulated pre-transplant donor and recipient T cells. Of the 20 to 25 intestinal transplant recipients enrolled in the cohort, one of whom was a retransplant, a few patients without pretransplant specimens were excluded. A peak of at least 4% donor T cells among recipient peripheral blood mononuclear cells was the definition used for donor T cell macrochimerism. Rather than being sequenced by the commercial service, samples from a few later patients were sequenced in-house on an Illumina MiSeq and processed with MiXCR. What the study reported, not specific to this receptor: The relatively low number and heterogeneity of intestinal transplant patients limited the conclusions. GvH clones were found in recipient bone marrow, and some of the GvH clones appeared earlier in ileal mucosa or blood, which is consistent with an intestinal mucosal origin. Early after transplant, declines in HvG clones were associated with peak levels of circulating GvH clones. In patients with donor T cell macrochimerism, the allografts had high GvH to HvG T cell clonal ratios.

The CDR3 runs 13 residues from the cysteine to the phenylalanine. Only the CDR3 portion is preserved as DNA: 39 bases, with reading frame beginning at the first base. V loses 2 bases, J loses 0 bases, and the germline ends lie 5 bases apart. Per the germline V gene (reference sequence), MNHNY is the CDR1 and SVGAGI is the CDR2. Library preparation used the immunoSEQ multiplex PCR assay. For most patients, genomic DNA was subjected to high-throughput TCR-beta CDR3 sequencing by Adaptive Biotechnologies. The published analysis was carried out like this. TCR sequencing data were retrieved from Adaptive's ImmunoSEQ software for 18 patients, whereas three other patients were processed with MiXCR and VDJtools. CDR3 nucleotide sequences shared by donor and recipient were removed because the origin of these sequences could not be assigned. At least 2-fold expansion over unstimulated cells and a minimum CFSE-low frequency of 0.002% (template counts) or 0.001% (read counts) were required for clones to be classified as alloreactive. A clone was considered mappable if detected in the sequenced pre-transplant spleen, lymph node, or MLR CFSE-low populations of the donor or recipient. Cumulative frequency of alloreactive clones was calculated as a percentage of all sequences weighted by copy number. Held by TCRdb, this immuneACCESS table contains in-frame sequences only and omits some clones. Under half of the omission traces to an unresolved V gene where checked; the cause of the rest is unknown. V, J and clone size were drawn from that table, and D and trimming were deduced from the DNA. Counted in this sample were 80,000 or so clones; roughly 90% of them appeared once. The ten largest clones take up around 0.69% of the sample.

The sequence joins TRBV6-6 to TRBJ2-7, with an unclear D gene assignment. This sample comprised PBMCs, obtained 98 days after intestinal transplantation. The sequence was collected from a human patient who received an intestinal transplant, so some T cells may come from the graft donor. The sequenced DNA is TGTGCCAGCAGTTACCCCGGCTCCTACGAGCAGTACTTC. It encodes CASSYPGSYEQYF.